The clone carrying this TCR beta chain was seen a few times. No antigen is known for it. Full-length variable regions came from constant-region reverse primers plus semi-nested Nested Universal Primer A PCR. Each CDR3 protein is one row after TCRdb ran MiXCR on the 5' RACE reads. This sample has tens of thousands of distinct CDR3 sequences, with approximately 23% found just once. Germline V gene sequence: CDR1 DFQATT, CDR2 SNEGSKA (reference sequence). Trimming cost V 5 bases and J 9 bases, with 17 bases left between them. This CDR3 is built from 13 residues. Treg sorting used a CD4+CD25+CD127-/low gate. Findings of the study overall: Whole repertoires were not studied in the larger cohort, only one V-J beta rearrangement. In terms of TCR gene usage, tumor memory CD4+ T cells clustered together with blood and lymph node memory CD4+ cells, as well as with lymph node naive CD4+ cells.

This clonotype was sampled from a female donor with breast cancer. This sequence joins TRBV20-1 and TRBJ1-5, with D perhaps TRBD1 (6 bases). The sample comprised Tregs sorted from a lymph node. CDR3 sequence (DNA): TGCAGTGCTGGTGGAAGGGGGGGGAGGCCCCAGCATTTT. Its translation is CSAGGRGGRPQHF.